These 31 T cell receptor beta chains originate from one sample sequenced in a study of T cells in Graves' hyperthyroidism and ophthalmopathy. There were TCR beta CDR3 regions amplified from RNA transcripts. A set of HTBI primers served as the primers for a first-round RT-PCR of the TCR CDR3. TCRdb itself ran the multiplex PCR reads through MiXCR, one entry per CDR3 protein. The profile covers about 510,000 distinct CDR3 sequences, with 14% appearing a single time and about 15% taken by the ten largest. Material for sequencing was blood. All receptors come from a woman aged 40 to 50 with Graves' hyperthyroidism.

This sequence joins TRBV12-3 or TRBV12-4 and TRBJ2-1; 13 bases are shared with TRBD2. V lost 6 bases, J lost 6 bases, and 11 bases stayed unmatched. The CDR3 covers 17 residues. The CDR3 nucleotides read TGTGCCAGCAGCTTTTCGATGGGACTAGCGGGATCCAATGAGCAGTTCTTC. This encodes CASSFSMGLAGSNEQFF.

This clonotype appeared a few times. The CDR3 here is CASSEFANEKLFF. The CDR3 DNA follows: TGTGCCAGCAGTGAGTTTGCTAATGAAAAACTGTTTTTT. This chain uses TRBV6-1 with TRBJ1-4, with unresolved D. Germline CDR1 is MNHNS and CDR2 is SASEGT. The V and J ends lost 3 bases and 3 bases respectively, with 5 bases between them. The CDR3 covers 13 residues.

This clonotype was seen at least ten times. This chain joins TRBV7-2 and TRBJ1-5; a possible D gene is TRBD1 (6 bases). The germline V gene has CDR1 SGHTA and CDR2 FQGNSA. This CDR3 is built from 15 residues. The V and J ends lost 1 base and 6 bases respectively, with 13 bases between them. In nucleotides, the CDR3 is TGTGCCAGCAGCTTAGGGACAGATAGGGGTCAGCCCCAGCATTTT. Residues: CASSLGTDRGQPQHF.

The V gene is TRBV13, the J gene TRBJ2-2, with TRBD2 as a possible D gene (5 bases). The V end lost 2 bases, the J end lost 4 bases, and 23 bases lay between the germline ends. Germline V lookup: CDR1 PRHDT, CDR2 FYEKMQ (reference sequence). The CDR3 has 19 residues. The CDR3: CASSLPFFRGSSITGELFF. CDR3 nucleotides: TGTGCCAGCAGCTTACCCTTTTTTAGAGGGAGCTCGATCACCGGGGAGCTGTTTTTT.

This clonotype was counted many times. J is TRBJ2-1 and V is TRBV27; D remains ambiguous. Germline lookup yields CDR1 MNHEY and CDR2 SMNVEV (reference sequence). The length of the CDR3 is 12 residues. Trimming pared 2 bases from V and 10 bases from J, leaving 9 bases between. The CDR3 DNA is TGTGCCAGCAGTTTAGGGGTAGGCGAGCAGTTCTTC. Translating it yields CASSLGVGEQFF.

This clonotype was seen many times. CDR3 in DNA: TGTGCCAGCAGTGAGGACAGGGCCGATCAGCCCCAGCATTTT. Translated, it gives CASSEDRADQPQHF. The chain uses TRBV2 and TRBJ1-5; 8 bases are shared with TRBD1. This CDR3 has 14 amino acids. Losses at the gene ends were 3 bases for V and 5 bases for J; bases not matched to a gene: 3. CDR1 and CDR2 from the germline V gene are SNHLY and FYNNEI.

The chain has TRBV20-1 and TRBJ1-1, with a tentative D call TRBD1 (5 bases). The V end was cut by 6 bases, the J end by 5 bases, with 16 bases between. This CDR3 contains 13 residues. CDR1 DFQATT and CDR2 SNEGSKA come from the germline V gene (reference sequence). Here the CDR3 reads CSALGRGKTEAFF. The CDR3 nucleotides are TGCAGTGCCCTTGGACGGGGGAAGACTGAAGCTTTCTTT.

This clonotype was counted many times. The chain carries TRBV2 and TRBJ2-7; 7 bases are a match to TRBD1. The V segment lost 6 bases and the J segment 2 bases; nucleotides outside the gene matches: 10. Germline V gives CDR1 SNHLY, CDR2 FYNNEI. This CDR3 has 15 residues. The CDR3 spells CASSPPGQATYEQYF. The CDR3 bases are TGTGCCAGCAGCCCCCCCGGACAGGCGACCTACGAGCAGTACTTC.

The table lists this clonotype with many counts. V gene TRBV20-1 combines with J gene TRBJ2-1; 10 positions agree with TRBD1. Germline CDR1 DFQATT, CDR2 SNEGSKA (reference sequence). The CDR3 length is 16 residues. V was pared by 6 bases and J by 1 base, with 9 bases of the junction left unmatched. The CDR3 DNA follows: TGCAGTGCCCTCGACAGGGGGCAGGGGTCCTACAATGAGCAGTTCTTC. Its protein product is CSALDRGQGSYNEQFF.

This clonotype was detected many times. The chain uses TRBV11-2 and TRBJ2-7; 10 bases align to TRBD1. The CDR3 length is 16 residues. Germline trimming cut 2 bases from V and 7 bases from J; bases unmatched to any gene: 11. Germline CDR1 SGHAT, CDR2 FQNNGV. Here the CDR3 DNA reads TGTGCCAGCAGCTTATTCGTCGGGACAGGGGAATGGGAGCAGTACTTC. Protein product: CASSLFVGTGEWEQYF.

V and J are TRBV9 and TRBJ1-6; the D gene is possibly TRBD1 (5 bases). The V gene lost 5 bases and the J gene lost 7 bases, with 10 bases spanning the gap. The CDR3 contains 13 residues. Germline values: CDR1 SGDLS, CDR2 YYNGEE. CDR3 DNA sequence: TGTGCCAGCAGTGGGAACAGGAATTCACCCCTCCACTTT. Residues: CASSGNRNSPLHF.

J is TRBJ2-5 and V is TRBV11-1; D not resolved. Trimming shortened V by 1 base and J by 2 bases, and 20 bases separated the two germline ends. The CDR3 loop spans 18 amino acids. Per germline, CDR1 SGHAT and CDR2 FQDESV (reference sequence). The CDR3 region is CASSLDGLSRRTQETQYF. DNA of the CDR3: TGTGCCAGCAGCTTAGATGGGTTGTCTCGCCGAACTCAAGAGACCCAGTACTTC. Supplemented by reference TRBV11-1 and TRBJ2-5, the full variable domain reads EAEVAQSPRYKITEKSQAVAFWCDPISGHATLYWYRQILGQGPELLVQFQDESVVDDSQLPKDRFSAERLKGVDSTLKIQPAELGDSAMYLCASSLDGLSRRTQETQYFGPGTRLLVL.

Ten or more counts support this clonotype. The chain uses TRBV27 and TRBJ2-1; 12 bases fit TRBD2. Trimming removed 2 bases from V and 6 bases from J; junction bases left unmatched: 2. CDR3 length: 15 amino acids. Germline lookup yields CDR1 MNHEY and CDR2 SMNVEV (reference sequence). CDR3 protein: CASSLTSGRLNEQFF. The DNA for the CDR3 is TGTGCCAGCAGTTTAACTAGCGGGAGGCTCAATGAGCAGTTCTTC.

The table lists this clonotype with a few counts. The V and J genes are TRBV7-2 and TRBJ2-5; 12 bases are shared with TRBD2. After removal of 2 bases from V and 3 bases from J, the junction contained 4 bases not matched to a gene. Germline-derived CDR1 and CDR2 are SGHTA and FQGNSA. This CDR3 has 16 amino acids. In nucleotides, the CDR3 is TGTGCCAGCAGCTTATTGCTAGCGGGAGGGAAAGAGACCCAGTACTTC. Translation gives CASSLLLAGGKETQYF.

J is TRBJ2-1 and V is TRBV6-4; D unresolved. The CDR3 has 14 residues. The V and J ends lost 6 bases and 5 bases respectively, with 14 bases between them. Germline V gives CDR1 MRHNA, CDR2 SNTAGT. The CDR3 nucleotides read TGTGCCAGCAGCCCCATGTTGGGTAACAATGAGCAGTTCTTC. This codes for CASSPMLGNNEQFF.

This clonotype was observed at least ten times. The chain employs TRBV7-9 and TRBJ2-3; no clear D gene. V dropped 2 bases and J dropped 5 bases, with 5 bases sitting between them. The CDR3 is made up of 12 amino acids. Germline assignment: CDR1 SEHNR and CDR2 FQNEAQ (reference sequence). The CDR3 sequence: CASSLRQDTQYF. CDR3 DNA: TGTGCCAGCAGCTTACGCCAAGATACGCAGTATTTT.

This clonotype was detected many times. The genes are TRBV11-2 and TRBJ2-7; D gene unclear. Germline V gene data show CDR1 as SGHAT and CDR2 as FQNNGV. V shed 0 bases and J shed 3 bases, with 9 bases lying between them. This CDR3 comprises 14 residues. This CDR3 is CASSLELNYYEQYF. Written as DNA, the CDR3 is TGTGCCAGCAGCTTAGAGCTGAACTACTACGAGCAGTACTTC.

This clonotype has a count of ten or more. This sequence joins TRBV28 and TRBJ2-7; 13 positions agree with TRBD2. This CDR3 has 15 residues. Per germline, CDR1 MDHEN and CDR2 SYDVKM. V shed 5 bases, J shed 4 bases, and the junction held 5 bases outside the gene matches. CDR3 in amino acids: CASSPGLAGLYEQYF. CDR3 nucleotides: TGTGCCAGCAGTCCGGGACTAGCGGGACTGTACGAGCAGTACTTC.

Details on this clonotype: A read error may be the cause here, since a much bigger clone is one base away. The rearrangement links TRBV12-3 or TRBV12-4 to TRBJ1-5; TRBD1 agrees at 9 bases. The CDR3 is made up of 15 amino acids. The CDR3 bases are TGTGCCAGCACCCTGACAGGGGGTGGCAATCAGCTCCAGCATTTT. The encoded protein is CASTLTGGGNQLQHF.

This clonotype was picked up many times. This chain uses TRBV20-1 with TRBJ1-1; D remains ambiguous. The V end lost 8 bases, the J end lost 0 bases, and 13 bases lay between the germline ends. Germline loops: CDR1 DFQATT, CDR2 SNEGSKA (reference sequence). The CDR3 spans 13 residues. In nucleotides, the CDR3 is TGCAGTATCCCATTCGTGTTGAACACTGAAGCTTTCTTT. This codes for CSIPFVLNTEAFF.

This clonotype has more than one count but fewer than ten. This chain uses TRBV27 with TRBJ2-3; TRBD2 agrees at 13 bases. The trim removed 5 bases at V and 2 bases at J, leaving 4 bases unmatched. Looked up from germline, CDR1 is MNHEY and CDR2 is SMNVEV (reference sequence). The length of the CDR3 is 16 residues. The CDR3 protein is CASSQLAGGFTDTQYF. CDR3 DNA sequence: TGTGCCAGCAGTCAACTAGCGGGAGGGTTCACAGATACGCAGTATTTT.

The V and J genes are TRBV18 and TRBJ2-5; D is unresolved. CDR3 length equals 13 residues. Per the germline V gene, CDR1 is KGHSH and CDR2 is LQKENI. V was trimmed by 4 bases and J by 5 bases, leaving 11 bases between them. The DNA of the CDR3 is TGTGCCAGCTCACTCGATATTCGGGAGACCCAGTACTTC. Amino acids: CASSLDIRETQYF.

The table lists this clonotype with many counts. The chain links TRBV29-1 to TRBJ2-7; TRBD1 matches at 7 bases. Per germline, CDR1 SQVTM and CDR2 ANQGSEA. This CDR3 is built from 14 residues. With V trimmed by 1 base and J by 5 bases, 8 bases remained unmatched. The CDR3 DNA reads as TGCAGCGTTGAAGGGACAGGACTCAGGGACGAGCAGTACTTC. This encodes CSVEGTGLRDEQYF.

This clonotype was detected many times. In DNA form, the CDR3 reads TGTGCCAGCAGCGCCCAGGATTTCACCGGGGAGCTGTTTTTT. It translates to CASSAQDFTGELFF. The chain is built from TRBV7-6 and TRBJ2-2; unclear D gene. V was pared by 5 bases and J by 4 bases, with 11 bases between. The CDR3 is 14 amino acids. The V gene's germline CDR1 is SGHVS and CDR2 FNYEAQ.

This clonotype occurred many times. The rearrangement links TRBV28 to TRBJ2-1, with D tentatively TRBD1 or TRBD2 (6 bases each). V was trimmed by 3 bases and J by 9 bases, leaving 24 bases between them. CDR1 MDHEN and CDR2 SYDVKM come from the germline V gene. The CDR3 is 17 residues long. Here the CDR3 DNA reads TGTGCCAGCAGTTTCCCCGGACAGCCAGAACTGGGGGGTGAGCAGTTCTTC. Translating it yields CASSFPGQPELGGEQFF.

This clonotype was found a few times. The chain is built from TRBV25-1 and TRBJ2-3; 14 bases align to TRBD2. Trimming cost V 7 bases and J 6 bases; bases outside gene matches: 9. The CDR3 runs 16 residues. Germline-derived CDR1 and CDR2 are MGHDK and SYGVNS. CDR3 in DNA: TGTGCCAGCAAACCCGGGACTAGCGGGAGATACGATACGCAGTATTTT. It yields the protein CASKPGTSGRYDTQYF.

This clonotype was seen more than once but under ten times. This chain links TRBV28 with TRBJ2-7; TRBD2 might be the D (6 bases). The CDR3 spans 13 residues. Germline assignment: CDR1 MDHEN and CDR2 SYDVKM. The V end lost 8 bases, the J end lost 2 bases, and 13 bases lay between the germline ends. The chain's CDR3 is CASVLTSPYEQYF. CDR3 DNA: TGTGCCAGCGTCCTGACTAGTCCCTACGAGCAGTACTTC.

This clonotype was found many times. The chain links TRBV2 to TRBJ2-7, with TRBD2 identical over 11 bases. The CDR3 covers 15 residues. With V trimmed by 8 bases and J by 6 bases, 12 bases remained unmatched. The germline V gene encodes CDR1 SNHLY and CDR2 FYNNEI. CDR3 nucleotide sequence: TGTGCCAGCTCACCAGGGGCTAGCGGGAGGTCCGAGCAGTACTTC. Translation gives CASSPGASGRSEQYF.

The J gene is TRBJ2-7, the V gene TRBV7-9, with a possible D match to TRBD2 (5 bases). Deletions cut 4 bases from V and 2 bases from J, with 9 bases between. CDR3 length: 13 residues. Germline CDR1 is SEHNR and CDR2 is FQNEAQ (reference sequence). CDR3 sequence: CASSSSGAYEQYF. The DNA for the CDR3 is TGTGCCAGCAGCTCATCCGGGGCCTACGAGCAGTACTTC.

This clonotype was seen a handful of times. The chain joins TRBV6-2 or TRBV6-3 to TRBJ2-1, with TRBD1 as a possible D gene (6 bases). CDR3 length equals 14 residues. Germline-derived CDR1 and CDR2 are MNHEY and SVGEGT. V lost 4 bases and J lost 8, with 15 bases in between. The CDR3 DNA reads TGTGCCAGCAGTTTCCCGGGACAAAGGGATGAGCAGTTCTTC. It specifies CASSFPGQRDEQFF.

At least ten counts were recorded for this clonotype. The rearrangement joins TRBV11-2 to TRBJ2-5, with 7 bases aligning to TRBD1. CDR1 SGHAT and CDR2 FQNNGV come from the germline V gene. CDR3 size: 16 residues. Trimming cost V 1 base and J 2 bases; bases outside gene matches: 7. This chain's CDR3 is CASSLVVGQIQETQYF. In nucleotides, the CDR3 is TGTGCCAGCAGCTTAGTCGTGGGACAGATACAAGAGACCCAGTACTTC.